The source of this TCR beta chain is a study of PD-1 blockade in classical Hodgkin lymphoma. Study-level results: Patients were excluded if nivolumab began under 1 year after ASCT (the autologous transplant). Newly diagnosed patients and complete responders had comparable diversity at baseline.

Clones were sequenced by immunoSEQ multiplex PCR, and TCRdb holds only the in-frame ones, with some missing. The top ten hold about 15% of the sample, which has nearly 55,000 clones, around 85% seen once. As to this clone: The antigen is unknown.

Germline V lookup: CDR1 SGHTA, CDR2 FQGNSA. This CDR3 spans 13 amino acids. With 1 base clipped from V and 7 bases from J, the junction kept 1 base outside the gene matches. Patients all relapsed after autologous stem cell transplantation, and there was variation in brentuximab vedotin exposure. The sample consisted of peripheral blood mononuclear cells (PBMCs), taken at baseline. The sequence derives from a human donor with classical Hodgkin lymphoma. This rearrangement joins TRBV7-2 to TRBJ1-5, with 7 bases that match TRBD1. The CDR3 nucleotides read TGTGCCAGCAGCTTAGGACAGGGACAGCCCCAGCATTTT. Translating it yields CASSLGQGQPQHF.